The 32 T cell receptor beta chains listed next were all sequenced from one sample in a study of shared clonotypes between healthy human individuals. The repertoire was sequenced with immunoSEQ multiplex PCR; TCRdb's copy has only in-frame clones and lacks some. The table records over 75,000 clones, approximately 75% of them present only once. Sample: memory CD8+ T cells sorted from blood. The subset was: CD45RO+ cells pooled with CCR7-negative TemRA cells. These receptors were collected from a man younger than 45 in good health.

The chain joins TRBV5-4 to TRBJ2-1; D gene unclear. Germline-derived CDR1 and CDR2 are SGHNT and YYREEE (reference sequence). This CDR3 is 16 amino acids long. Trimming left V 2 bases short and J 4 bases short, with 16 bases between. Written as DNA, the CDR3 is TGTGCCAGCAGCTTTAGTGTCGGTATCAGGTACAATGAGCAGTTCTTC. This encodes CASSFSVGIRYNEQFF.

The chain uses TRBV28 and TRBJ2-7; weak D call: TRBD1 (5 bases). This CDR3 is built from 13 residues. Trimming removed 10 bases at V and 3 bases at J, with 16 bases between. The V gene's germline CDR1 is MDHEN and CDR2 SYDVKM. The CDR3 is CATSLGHNYEQYF. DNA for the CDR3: TGTGCCACTTCACTGGGGCATAACTACGAGCAGTACTTC.

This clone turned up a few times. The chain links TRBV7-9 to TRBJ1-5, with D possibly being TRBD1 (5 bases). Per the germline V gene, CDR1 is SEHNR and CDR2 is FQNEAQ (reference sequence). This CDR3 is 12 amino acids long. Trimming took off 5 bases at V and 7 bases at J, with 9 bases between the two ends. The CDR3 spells CASSDGTQPQHF. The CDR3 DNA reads TGTGCCAGCAGCGACGGGACCCAGCCCCAGCATTTT.

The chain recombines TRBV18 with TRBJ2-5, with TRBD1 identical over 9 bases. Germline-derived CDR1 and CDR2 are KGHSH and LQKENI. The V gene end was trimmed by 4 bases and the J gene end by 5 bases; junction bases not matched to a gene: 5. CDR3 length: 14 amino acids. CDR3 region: CASSQGQGLETQYF. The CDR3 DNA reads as TGTGCCAGCTCACAGGGACAGGGCTTGGAGACCCAGTACTTC.

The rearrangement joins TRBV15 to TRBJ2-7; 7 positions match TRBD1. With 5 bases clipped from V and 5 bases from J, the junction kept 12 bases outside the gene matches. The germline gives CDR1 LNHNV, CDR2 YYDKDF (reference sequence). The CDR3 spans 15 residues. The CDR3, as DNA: TGTGCCACCAGCGGAAATAACAGGGGTCTCAACGAGCAGTACTTC. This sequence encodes CATSGNNRGLNEQYF.

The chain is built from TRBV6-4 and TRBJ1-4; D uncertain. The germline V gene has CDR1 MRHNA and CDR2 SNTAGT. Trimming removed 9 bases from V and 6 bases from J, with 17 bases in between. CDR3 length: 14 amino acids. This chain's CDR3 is CARTPSAQDEKLFF. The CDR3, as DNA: TGTGCCAGGACGCCCTCAGCTCAGGATGAAAAACTGTTTTTT.

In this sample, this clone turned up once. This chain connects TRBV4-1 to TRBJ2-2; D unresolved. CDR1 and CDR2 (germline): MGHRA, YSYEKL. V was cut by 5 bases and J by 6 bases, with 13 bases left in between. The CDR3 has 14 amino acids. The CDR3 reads CASSLSGSAGELFF. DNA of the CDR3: TGCGCCAGCAGCTTATCGGGCTCGGCCGGGGAGCTGTTTTTT.

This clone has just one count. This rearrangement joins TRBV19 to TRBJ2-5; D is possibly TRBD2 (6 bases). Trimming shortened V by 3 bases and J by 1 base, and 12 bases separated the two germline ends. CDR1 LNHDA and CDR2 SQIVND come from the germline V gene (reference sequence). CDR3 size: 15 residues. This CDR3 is CASSIFFGSQETQYF. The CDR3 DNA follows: TGTGCCAGTAGTATTTTTTTCGGGAGCCAAGAGACCCAGTACTTC.

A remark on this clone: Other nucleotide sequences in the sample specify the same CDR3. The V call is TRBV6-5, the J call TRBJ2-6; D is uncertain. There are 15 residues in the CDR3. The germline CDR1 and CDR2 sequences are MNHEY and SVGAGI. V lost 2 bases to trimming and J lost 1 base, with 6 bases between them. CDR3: CASSYRESGANVLTF. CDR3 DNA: TGTGCCAGCAGTTACAGGGAATCTGGGGCCAACGTCCTGACTTTC.

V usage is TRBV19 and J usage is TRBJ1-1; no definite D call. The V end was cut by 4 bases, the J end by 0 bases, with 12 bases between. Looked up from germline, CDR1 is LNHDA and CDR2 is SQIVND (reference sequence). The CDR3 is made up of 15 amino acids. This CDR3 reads CASSSAGRLNTEAFF. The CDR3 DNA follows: TGTGCCAGTAGTAGCGCCGGGAGACTGAACACTGAAGCTTTCTTT.

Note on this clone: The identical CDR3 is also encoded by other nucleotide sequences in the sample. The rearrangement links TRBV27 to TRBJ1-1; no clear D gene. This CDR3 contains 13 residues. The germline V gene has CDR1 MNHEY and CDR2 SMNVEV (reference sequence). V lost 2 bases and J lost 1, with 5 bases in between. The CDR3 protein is CASSLTSNTEAFF. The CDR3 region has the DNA TGTGCCAGCAGTTTAACGTCGAACACTGAAGCTTTCTTT.

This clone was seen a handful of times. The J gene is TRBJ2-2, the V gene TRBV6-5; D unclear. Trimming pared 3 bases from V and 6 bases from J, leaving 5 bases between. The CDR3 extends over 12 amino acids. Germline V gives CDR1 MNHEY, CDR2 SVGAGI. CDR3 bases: TGTGCCAGCAGTTATCCTTCCGGGGAGCTGTTTTTT. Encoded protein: CASSYPSGELFF.

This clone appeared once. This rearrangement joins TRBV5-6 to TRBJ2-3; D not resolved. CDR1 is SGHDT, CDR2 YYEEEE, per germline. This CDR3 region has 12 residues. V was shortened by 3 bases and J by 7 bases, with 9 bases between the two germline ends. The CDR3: CASSYQRNTQYF. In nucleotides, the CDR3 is TGTGCCAGCAGCTATCAACGCAATACGCAGTATTTT. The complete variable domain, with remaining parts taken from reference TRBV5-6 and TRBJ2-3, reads DAGVTQSPTHLIKTRGQQVTLRCSPKSGHDTVSWYQQALGQGPQFIFQYYEEEERQRGNFPDRFSGHQFPNYSSELNVNALLLGDSALYLCASSYQRNTQYFGPGTRLTVL.

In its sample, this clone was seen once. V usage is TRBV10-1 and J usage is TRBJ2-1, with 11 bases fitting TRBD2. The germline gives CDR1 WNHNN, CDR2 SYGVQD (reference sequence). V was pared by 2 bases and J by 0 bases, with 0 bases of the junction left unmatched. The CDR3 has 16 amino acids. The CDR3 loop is CASSELAGGSYNEQFF. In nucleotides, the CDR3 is TGCGCCAGCAGTGAGCTAGCGGGGGGCTCCTACAATGAGCAGTTCTTC.

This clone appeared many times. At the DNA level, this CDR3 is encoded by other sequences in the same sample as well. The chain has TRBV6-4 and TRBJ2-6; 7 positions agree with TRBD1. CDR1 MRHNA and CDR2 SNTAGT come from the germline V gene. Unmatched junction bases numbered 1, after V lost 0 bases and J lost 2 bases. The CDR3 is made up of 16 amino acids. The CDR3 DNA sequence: TGTGCCAGCAGTGACTCAGGGGGCGCTGGGGCCAACGTCCTGACTTTC. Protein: CASSDSGGAGANVLTF.

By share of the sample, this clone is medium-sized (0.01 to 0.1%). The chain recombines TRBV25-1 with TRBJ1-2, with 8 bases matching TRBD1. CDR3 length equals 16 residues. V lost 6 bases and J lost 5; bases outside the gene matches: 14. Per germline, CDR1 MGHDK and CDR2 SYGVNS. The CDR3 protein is CASSSRTGNLGYGYTF. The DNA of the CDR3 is TGTGCCAGCAGCTCCCGGACAGGGAACTTAGGGTATGGCTACACCTTC.

CDR3 DNA sequence: TGTGCCAGCAGTTTACTCGACAGCCTGAACACTGAAGCTTTCTTT. It is translated as CASSLLDSLNTEAFF. The gene calls are TRBV27 and TRBJ1-1; a weak D match, TRBD1 (5 bases). The CDR3 has 15 amino acids. The V and J ends lost 2 bases and 0 bases respectively, with 10 bases between them. Germline lookup yields CDR1 MNHEY and CDR2 SMNVEV (reference sequence).

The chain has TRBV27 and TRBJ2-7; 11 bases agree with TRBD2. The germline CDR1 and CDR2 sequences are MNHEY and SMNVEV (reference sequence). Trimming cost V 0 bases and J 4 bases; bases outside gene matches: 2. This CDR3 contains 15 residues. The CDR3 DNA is TGTGCCAGCAGTTTATCCACTAGCGGGAGTTACGAGCAGTACTTC. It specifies CASSLSTSGSYEQYF.

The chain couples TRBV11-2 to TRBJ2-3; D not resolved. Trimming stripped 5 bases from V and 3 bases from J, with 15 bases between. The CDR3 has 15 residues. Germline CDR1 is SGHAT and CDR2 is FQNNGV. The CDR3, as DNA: TGTGCCAGCAGCCAAGCCCGGGTGGGGACAGATACGCAGTATTTT. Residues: CASSQARVGTDTQYF.

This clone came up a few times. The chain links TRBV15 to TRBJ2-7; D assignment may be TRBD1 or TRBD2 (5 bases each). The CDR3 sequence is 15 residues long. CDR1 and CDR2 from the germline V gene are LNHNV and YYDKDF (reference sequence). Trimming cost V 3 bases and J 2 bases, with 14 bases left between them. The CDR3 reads CATSSRVDGAYEQYF. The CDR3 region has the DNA TGTGCCACCAGCAGCAGGGTTGACGGGGCCTACGAGCAGTACTTC. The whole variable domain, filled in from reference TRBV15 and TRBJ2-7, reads DAMVIQNPRYQVTQFGKPVTLSCSQTLNHNVMYWYQQKSSQAPKLLFHYYDKDFNNEADTPDNFQSRRPNTSFCFLDIRSPGLGDTAMYLCATSSRVDGAYEQYFGPGTRLTVT.

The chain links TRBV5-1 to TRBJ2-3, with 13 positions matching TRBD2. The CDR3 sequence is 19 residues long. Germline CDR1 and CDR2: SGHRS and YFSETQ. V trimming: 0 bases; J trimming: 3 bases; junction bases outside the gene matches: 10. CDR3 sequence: CASSLEGLAGLPRTDTQYF. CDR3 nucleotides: TGCGCCAGCAGCTTGGAGGGACTAGCGGGGCTACCTAGAACAGATACGCAGTATTTT.

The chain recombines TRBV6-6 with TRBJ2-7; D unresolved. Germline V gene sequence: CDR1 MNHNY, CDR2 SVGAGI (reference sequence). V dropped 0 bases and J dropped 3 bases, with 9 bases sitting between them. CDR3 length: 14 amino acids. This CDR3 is CASSYSSVSYEQYF. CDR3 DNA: TGTGCCAGCAGTTACTCTTCCGTCAGCTACGAGCAGTACTTC.

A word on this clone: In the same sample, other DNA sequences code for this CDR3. CDR3 region: CASSLLGGGETQYF. CDR3 bases: TGTGCCAGCAGCCTATTGGGGGGCGGGGAGACCCAGTACTTC. This chain connects TRBV27 to TRBJ2-5; D might be TRBD1 or TRBD2, each matching 6 bases. The CDR3 is 14 residues long. V was trimmed by 6 bases and J by 5 bases, leaving 16 bases between them. The germline V gene has CDR1 MNHEY and CDR2 SMNVEV (reference sequence).

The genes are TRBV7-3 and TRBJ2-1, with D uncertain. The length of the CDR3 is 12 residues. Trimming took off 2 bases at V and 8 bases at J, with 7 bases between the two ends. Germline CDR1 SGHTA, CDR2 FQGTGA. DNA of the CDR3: TGTGCCAGCAGCTTATTTAACGATGAGCAGTTCTTC. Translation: CASSLFNDEQFF. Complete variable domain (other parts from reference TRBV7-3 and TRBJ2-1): GAGVSQTPSNKVTEKGKYVELRCDPISGHTALYWYRQSLGQGPEFLIYFQGTGAADDSGLPNDRFFAVRPEGSVSTLKIQRTERGDSAVYLCASSLFNDEQFFGPGTRLTVL.

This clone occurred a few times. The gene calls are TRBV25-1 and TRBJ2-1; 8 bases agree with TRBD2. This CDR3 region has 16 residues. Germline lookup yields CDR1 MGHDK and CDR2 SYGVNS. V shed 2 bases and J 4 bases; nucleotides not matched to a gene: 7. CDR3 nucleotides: TGTGCCAGCAGTGAACCCACTAGCGGTCATTACAATGAGCAGTTCTTC. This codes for CASSEPTSGHYNEQFF.

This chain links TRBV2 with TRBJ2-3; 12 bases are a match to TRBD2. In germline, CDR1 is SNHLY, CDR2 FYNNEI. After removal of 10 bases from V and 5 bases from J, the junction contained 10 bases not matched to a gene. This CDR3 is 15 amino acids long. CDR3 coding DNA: TGTGCCACCTACTCGTCTAGCGGGAGGGGAGATACGCAGTATTTT. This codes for CATYSSSGRGDTQYF. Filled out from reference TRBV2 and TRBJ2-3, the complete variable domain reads EPEVTQTPSHQVTQMGQEVILRCVPISNHLYFYWYRQILGQKVEFLVSFYNNEISEKSEIFDDQFSVERPDGSNFTLKIRSTKLEDSAMYFCATYSSSGRGDTQYFGPGTRLTVL.

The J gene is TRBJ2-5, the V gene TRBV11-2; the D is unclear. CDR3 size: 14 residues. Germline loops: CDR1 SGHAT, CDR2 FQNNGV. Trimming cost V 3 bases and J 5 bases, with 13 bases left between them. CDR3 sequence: CASSFLPLVETQYF. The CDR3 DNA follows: TGTGCCAGCAGCTTTCTCCCCCTCGTGGAGACCCAGTACTTC.

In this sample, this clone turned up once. The CDR3 DNA reads as TGCGCCAGCTCCCGGGACAGGAGCTACGAGCAGTACTTC. Amino acid sequence: CASSRDRSYEQYF. The rearrangement links TRBV5-1 to TRBJ2-7, with TRBD1 matching 8 bases. Trimming at V came to 7 bases and at J to 3 bases, leaving 6 bases not matched to a gene. CDR1 is SGHRS, CDR2 YFSETQ, per germline. The CDR3 runs to 13 residues.

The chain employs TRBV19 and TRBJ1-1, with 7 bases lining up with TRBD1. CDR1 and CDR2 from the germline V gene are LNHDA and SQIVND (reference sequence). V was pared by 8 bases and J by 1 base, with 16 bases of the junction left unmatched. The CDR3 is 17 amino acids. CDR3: CASGSFPGQYENTEAFF. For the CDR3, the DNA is TGTGCCAGTGGATCCTTCCCGGGACAGTATGAGAACACTGAAGCTTTCTTT.

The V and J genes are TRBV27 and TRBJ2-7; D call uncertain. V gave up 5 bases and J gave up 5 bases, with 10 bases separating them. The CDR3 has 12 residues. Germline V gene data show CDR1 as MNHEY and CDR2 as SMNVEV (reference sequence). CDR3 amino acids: CASSLVGHEQYF. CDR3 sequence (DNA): TGTGCCAGCAGTCTAGTGGGTCACGAGCAGTACTTC.

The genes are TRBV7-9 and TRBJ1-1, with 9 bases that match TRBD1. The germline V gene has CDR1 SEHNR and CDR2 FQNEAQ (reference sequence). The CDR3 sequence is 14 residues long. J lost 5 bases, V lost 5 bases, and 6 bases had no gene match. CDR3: CASSPRTGDTEAFF. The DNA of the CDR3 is TGTGCCAGCAGCCCCCGGACAGGGGATACTGAAGCTTTCTTT.

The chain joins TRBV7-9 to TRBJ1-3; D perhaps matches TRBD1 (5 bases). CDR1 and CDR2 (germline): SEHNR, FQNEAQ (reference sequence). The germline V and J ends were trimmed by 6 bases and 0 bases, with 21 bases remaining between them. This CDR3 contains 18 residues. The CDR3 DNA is TGTGCCAGCAGACCCACTCTCCGGGACCGTAGCTCTGGAAACACCATATATTTT. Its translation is CASRPTLRDRSSGNTIYF.